A selection of T cell receptor beta chains follows, all from one sample in a study of cytomegalovirus exposure and HLA in healthy donors. The protocol was immunoSEQ multiplex PCR, while the TCRdb copy is restricted to in-frame clones and leaves out a portion. The table includes about 140,000 clones, roughly 86% detected once. Sample: PBMCs. Receptors were obtained from a man aged 18 to 35 in good health and CMV-seropositive. Each CDR3 is given with its conserved first and last residue. The D gene is left open where the match is weak. Size values are once, few and many counts, or a class for expanded clones, and some rows have none.

>-|TRBD1|TRBV7-9|TRBJ2-5
CASSSETGGWETQYF
TGTGCCAGCAGCTCGGAGACAGGGGGCTGGGAGACCCAGTACTTC
>-|TRBD1|TRBV11-3|TRBJ1-5
CASSWRTGGYSNQPQHF
TGTGCCAGCAGCTGGAGGACAGGGGGTTATAGCAATCAGCCCCAGCATTTT
>-|TRBD1|TRBV6-5|TRBJ1-5
CASNSEAGTAQHF
TGTGCCAGCAATTCGGAGGCAGGGACAGCCCAGCATTTT
>-|TRBD1|TRBV28|TRBJ2-7
CASSSTWTGGLYEQYF
TGTGCCAGCAGTTCCACCTGGACAGGGGGGTTGTACGAGCAGTACTTC
>few|-|TRBV4-1|TRBJ2-1
CASSQESSEFRNEQFF
TGCGCCAGCAGCCAAGAAAGTAGCGAGTTCCGCAATGAGCAGTTCTTC
>-|-|TRBV6-5|TRBJ2-3
CASSPDIFTDTQYF
TGTGCCAGCAGTCCCGACATTTTCACAGATACGCAGTATTTT
>-|-|TRBV11-1|TRBJ2-1
CASTQGSSYNEQFF
TGTGCCAGCACCCAGGGGAGCTCCTACAATGAGCAGTTCTTC
>-|TRBD2|TRBV5-1|TRBJ2-7
CASSRGDVTYEQYF
TGCGCCAGCAGCCGGGGGGACGTAACCTACGAGCAGTACTTC
>few|-|TRBV9|TRBJ2-1
CASSITTGGTEQFF
TGTGCCAGCAGCATAACGACGGGGGGCACTGAGCAGTTCTTC
>few|-|TRBV28|TRBJ2-1
CASGRYNEQFF
TGTGCCTCCGGTCGTTACAATGAGCAGTTCTTC
>few|-|TRBV5-1|TRBJ2-1
CASSLAGGPSGNEQFF
TGCGCCAGCAGCTTGGCCGGGGGGCCCTCGGGGAATGAGCAGTTCTTC
>-|-|TRBV5-1|TRBJ2-1
CASREPDGDSNNEQFF
TGCGCCAGTCGGGAGCCGGATGGTGATTCGAACAATGAGCAGTTCTTC
>-|-|TRBV6-5|TRBJ2-7
CASSDGSSYEQYF
TGTGCCAGCAGTGACGGGTCATCCTACGAGCAGTACTTC
>-|TRBD2|TRBV5-1|TRBJ2-5
CASKTSGSISETQYF
TGCGCCAGCAAGACTAGCGGGAGTATATCAGAGACCCAGTACTTC
>-|TRBD1|TRBV11-2|TRBJ2-5
CASSSRQGATAQETQYF
TGTGCCAGCAGCTCACGACAGGGGGCGACGGCTCAAGAGACCCAGTACTTC
>-|-|TRBV28|TRBJ2-6
CASRPPQETGANVLTF
TGTGCCAGCAGACCACCTCAGGAAACTGGGGCCAACGTCCTGACTTTC
>-|-|TRBV5-1|TRBJ2-7
CASSLRGYEQYF
TGCGCCAGCAGCTTGAGGGGCTACGAGCAGTACTTC
>-|-|TRBV11-2|TRBJ2-1
CASSPQGGPYNEQFF
TGTGCCAGCAGCCCCCAGGGTGGCCCCTACAATGAGCAGTTCTTC
>few|TRBD1|TRBV5-1|TRBJ1-1
CASSVDRDTEAFF
TGCGCCAGCAGCGTTGACAGGGACACTGAAGCTTTCTTT
>-|TRBD1|TRBV27|TRBJ2-7
CASSLAGQGAYEQYF
TGTGCCAGCAGTTTAGCGGGACAGGGGGCTTACGAGCAGTACTTC
>-|TRBD1|TRBV7-2|TRBJ2-1
CASSLLGQALYNEQFF
TGTGCCAGCAGTCTTCTGGGACAGGCCTTATACAATGAGCAGTTCTTC
>-|-|TRBV30|TRBJ1-1
CAWTHGGVQEAFF
TGTGCCTGGACTCACGGCGGAGTACAAGAAGCTTTCTTT
>-|TRBD1|TRBV6-1|TRBJ1-3
CASSDLGQLGNTIYF
TGTGCCAGCAGTGACCTGGGACAGTTGGGAAACACCATATATTTT
>-|-|TRBV6-4|TRBJ2-6
CASTRTTGANVLTF
TGTGCCAGCACCCGGACTACTGGGGCCAACGTCCTGACTTTC
>-|-|TRBV5-8|TRBJ1-1
CASSLVKRSEAFF
TGTGCCAGCAGCTTGGTGAAGAGATCTGAAGCTTTCTTT
>-|TRBD1|TRBV5-1|TRBJ2-7
CASSPGTGTAYEQYF
TGCGCCAGCAGCCCAGGGACAGGGACCGCCTACGAGCAGTACTTC
>few|-|TRBV28|TRBJ2-7
CASSQGTTYEQYF
TGTGCCAGCAGTCAAGGGACAACCTACGAGCAGTACTTC
>-|TRBD2|TRBV7-9|TRBJ2-3
CASSSAGAGVWTDTQYF
TGTGCCAGCAGTTCCGCCGGCGCGGGAGTTTGGACAGATACGCAGTATTTT
>-|-|TRBV18|TRBJ1-4
CASSSQEGSEKLFF
TGTGCCAGCTCATCACAGGAGGGGAGTGAAAAACTGTTTTTT
>-|-|TRBV12-1|TRBJ2-5
CASSFGGQGKLSETQYF
TGTGCCAGCAGCTTCGGGGGACAGGGGAAACTGAGCGAGACCCAGTACTTC
>-|-|TRBV7-9|TRBJ2-7
CSSSPAEDYEQYF
TGTTCCAGCAGCCCCGCAGAGGACTACGAGCAGTACTTC
>-|TRBD1|TRBV6-1|TRBJ2-1
CASTDPGRTGRNEQFF
TGTGCCAGCACTGATCCCGGTAGGACAGGGAGGAATGAGCAGTTCTTC
>-|-|TRBV6-1|TRBJ1-5
CASSESGGAGAQHF
TGTGCCAGCAGTGAATCAGGCGGGGCCGGAGCCCAGCATTTT
>few|TRBD1|TRBV28|TRBJ2-6
CASSSPGTAGANVLTF
TGTGCCAGCAGTTCCCCCGGGACAGCTGGGGCCAACGTCCTGACTTTC
>few|TRBD1|TRBV9|TRBJ2-3
CASSEGTGALYGTDTQYF
TGTGCCAGCTCGGAGGGGACAGGGGCTTTGTACGGCACAGATACGCAGTATTTT
>-|-|TRBV20-1|TRBJ1-2
CSGESNYGYTF
TGCAGCGGGGAGTCTAACTATGGCTACACCTTC
>-|TRBD1|TRBV29-1|TRBJ2-7
CSVAGTGRYEQYF
TGCAGCGTCGCCGGGACAGGGAGATACGAGCAGTACTTC
>few|-|TRBV2|TRBJ1-1
CARGGQRETEAFF
TGTGCCCGCGGGGGCCAGCGGGAAACTGAAGCTTTCTTT
>few|TRBD2|TRBV25-1|TRBJ2-2
CASSPESSGRGRAGELFF
TGTGCCAGCAGCCCGGAATCTAGCGGGAGAGGTAGGGCCGGGGAGCTGTTTTTT
>-|-|TRBV19|TRBJ2-7
CASSLHGQSSYEQYF
TGTGCCAGTAGTCTGCACGGACAGTCCTCCTACGAGCAGTACTTC
>-|TRBD2|TRBV4-1|TRBJ2-7
CASSQVASGRHEQYF
TGCGCCAGCAGCCAAGTGGCTAGCGGGAGGCACGAGCAGTACTTC
>-|TRBD1|TRBV5-1|TRBJ2-7
CASSQGQGGYEQYF
TGCGCCAGCAGCCAAGGACAGGGGGGATACGAGCAGTACTTC
>-|-|TRBV29-1|TRBJ1-2
CSVDRGRGYTF
TGCAGCGTTGATAGGGGAAGGGGCTACACCTTC
>few|-|TRBV19|TRBJ2-7
CASSEQDGEQYF
TGTGCCAGTAGTGAGCAGGATGGGGAGCAGTACTTC
>once|-|TRBV28|TRBJ1-5
CASSFSIDMNQPQHF
TGTGCCAGCAGTTTCTCCATTGACATGAATCAGCCCCAGCATTTT
>-|TRBD2|TRBV6-6|TRBJ2-3
CASSSGGSGTDTQYF
TGTGCCAGCAGTTCCGGCGGGAGTGGGACAGATACGCAGTATTTT
>-|-|TRBV19|TRBJ2-7
CASSATGPSSSYEQYF
TGTGCCAGTAGTGCTACAGGCCCTTCAAGCTCCTACGAGCAGTACTTC
>-|-|TRBV7-9|TRBJ1-4
CASSLEEGTPNEKLFF
TGTGCCAGCAGCTTAGAGGAGGGCACCCCCAATGAAAAACTGTTTTTT
>-|TRBD2|TRBV9|TRBJ2-1
CASSGGGYEQFF
TGTGCCAGCAGTGGGGGGGGGTATGAGCAGTTCTTC
>few|TRBD1|TRBV27|TRBJ1-1
CASSLTGGITEAFF
TGTGCCAGCAGTTTAACAGGGGGCATTACTGAAGCTTTCTTT
>-|TRBD2|TRBV28|TRBJ2-3
CASSRTSGITDTQYF
TGTGCCAGCAGTCGGACTAGCGGGATCACAGATACGCAGTATTTT
>-|-|TRBV2|TRBJ2-7
CASSLSYEQYF
TGTGCCAGCAGTCTTTCCTACGAGCAGTACTTC
>-|-|TRBV29-1|TRBJ2-7
CSVENQGSHEQYF
TGCAGCGTTGAAAACCAGGGTTCCCACGAGCAGTACTTC
>-|-|TRBV28|TRBJ1-1
CASTVGNTEAFF
TGTGCCAGCACCGTCGGGAACACTGAAGCTTTCTTT
>-|-|TRBV30|TRBJ1-4
CAWSEGEGEKLFF
TGTGCCTGGAGCGAGGGGGAGGGTGAAAAACTGTTTTTT
>-|-|TRBV6-1|TRBJ1-1
CASSPGSRVNTEAFF
TGTGCCAGCAGTCCAGGGTCTCGGGTGAACACTGAAGCTTTCTTT
>-|TRBD1|TRBV4-2|TRBJ1-1
CASSQDSGGRTEAFF
TGTGCCAGCAGCCAAGATTCAGGGGGCAGGACTGAAGCTTTCTTT